This T cell receptor beta chain was sequenced in a study of CD8+ T cells in alopecia areata. In the study overall: It was oral tofacitinib, at 5 to 10 mg twice daily, that treated patients received. General study points: Many expanded lesional clones persisted in scalp and blood during tofacitinib treatment.

RNA was isolated and reverse transcribed to cDNA, the sequencing template. Repertoires were generated with immunoSEQ multiplex PCR, while TCRdb's copy carries only in-frame clones and drops some. The sample holds about 210,000 clones; more than 30% are singletons and the top ten take around 0.48%. Note on this clone: Its specificity is unknown.

Treatment noted: oral pan-JAK inhibitor, 5-10 mg twice daily. The V and J ends lost 1 base and 2 bases respectively, with 9 bases between them. Germline assignment: CDR1 SGHDN and CDR2 FVKESK. The CDR3 is 15 amino acids. This sequence originates from a human donor with alopecia areata. This material consisted of CD4+ T cells sorted from blood, taken around week 31, from a patient treated with tofacitinib. The chain combines TRBV14 with TRBJ2-1; D not certain. Here the CDR3 DNA reads TGTGCCAGCAGCCAAGCCAGCTGGACCTACAATGAGCAGTTCTTC. Translation gives CASSQASWTYNEQFF.